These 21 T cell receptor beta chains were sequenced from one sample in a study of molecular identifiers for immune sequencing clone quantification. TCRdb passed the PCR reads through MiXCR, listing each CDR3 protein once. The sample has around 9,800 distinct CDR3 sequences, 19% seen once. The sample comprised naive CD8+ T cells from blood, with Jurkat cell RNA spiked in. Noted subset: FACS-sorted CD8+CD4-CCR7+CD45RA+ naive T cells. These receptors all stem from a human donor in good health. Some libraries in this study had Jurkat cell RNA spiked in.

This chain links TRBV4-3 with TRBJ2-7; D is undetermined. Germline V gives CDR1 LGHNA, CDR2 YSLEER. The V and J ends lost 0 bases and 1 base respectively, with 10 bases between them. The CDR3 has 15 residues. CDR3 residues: CASSQDKSPSYEQYF. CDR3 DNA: TGCGCCAGCAGCCAAGATAAGTCCCCGTCCTACGAGCAGTACTTC.

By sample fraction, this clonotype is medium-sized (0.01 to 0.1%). This CDR3 reads CAWSLQGPETQYF. In nucleotides, the CDR3 is TGTGCCTGGAGTTTACAGGGGCCAGAGACCCAGTACTTC. V usage is TRBV30 and J usage is TRBJ2-5, with 7 bases identical to TRBD1. The germline V gene encodes CDR1 GTSNPN and CDR2 SVGIG (reference sequence). The V and J ends lost 2 bases and 4 bases, in that order; junction bases with no gene match: 4. CDR3 length equals 13 residues.

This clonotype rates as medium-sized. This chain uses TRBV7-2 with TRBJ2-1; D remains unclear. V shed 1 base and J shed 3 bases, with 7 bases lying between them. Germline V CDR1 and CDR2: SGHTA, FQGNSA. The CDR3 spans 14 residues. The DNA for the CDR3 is TGTGCCAGCAGCTTAGTACCATACTACAATGAGCAGTTCTTC. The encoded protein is CASSLVPYYNEQFF.

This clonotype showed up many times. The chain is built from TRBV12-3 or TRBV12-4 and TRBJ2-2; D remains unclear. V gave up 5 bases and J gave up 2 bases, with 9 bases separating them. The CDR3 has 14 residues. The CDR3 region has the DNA TGTGCCAGCAGTCGGGTTCTCAACACCGGGGAGCTGTTTTTT. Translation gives CASSRVLNTGELFF.

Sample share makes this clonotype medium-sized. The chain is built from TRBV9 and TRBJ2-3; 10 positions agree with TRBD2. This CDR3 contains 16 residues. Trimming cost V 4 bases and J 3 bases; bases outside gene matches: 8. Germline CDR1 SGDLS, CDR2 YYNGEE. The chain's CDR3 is CASSPEGTSVTDTQYF. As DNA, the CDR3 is TGTGCCAGCAGCCCGGAAGGGACTAGCGTTACAGATACGCAGTATTTT.

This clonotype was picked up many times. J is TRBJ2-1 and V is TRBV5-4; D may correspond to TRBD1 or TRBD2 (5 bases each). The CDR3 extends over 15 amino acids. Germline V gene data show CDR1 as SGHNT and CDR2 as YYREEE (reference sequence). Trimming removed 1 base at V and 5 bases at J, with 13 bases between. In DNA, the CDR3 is TGTGCCAGCAGCTTGATAACGGGACGTAACAATGAGCAGTTCTTC. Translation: CASSLITGRNNEQFF.

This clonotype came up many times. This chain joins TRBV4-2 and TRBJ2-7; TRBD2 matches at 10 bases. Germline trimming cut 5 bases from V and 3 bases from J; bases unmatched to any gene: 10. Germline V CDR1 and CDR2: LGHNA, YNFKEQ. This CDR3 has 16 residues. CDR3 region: CASSEGPPSGSYEQYF. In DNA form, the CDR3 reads TGTGCCAGCAGCGAAGGTCCTCCTAGCGGGAGCTACGAGCAGTACTTC.

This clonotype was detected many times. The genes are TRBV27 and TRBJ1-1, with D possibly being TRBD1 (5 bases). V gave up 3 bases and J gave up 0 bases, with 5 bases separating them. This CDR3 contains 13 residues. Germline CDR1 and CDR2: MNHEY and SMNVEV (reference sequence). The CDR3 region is CASSLTVNTEAFF. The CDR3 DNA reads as TGTGCCAGCAGTTTGACAGTGAACACTGAAGCTTTCTTT.

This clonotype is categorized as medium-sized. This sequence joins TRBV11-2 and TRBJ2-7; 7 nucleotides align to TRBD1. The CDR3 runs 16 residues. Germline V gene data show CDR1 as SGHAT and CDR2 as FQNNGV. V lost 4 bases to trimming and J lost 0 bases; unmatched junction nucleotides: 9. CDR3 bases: TGTGCCAGCAGCTACCCCCGGGACAGCAGCTCCTACGAGCAGTACTTC. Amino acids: CASSYPRDSSSYEQYF.

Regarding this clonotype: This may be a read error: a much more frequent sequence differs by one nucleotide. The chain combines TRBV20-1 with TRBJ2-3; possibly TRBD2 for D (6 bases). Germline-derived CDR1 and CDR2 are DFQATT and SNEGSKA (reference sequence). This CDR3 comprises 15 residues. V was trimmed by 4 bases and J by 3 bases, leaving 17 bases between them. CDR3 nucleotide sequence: TGCAGTGCTATTCGACTAGGAGAGGAAACAGATACGCAGTATTTT. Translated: CSAIRLGEETDTQYF.

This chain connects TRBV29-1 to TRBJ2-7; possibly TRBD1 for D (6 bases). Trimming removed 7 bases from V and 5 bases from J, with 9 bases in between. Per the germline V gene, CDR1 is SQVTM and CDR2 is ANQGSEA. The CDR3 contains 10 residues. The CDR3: CSAGQNEQYF. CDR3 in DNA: TGCAGCGCTGGACAGAACGAGCAGTACTTC.

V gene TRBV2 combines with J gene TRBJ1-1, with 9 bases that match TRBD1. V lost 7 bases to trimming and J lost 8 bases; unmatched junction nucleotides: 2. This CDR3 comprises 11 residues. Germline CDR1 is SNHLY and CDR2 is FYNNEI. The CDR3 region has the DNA TGTGCCAGCATTGGACAGGGGGAAGCTTTCTTT. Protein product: CASIGQGEAFF.

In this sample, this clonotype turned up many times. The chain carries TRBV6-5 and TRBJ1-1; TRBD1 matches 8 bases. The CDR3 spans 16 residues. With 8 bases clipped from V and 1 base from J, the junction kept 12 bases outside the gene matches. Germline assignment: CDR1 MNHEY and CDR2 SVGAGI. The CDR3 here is CASAQDRTGKNTEAFF. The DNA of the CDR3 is TGTGCCAGCGCTCAGGACCGGACAGGGAAGAACACTGAAGCTTTCTTT.

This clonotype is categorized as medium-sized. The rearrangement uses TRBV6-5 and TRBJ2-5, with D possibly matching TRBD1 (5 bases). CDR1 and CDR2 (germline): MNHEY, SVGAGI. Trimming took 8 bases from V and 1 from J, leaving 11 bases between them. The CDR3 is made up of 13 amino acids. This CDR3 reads CASSQDTQETQYF. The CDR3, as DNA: TGTGCCAGCTCTCAGGACACCCAAGAGACCCAGTACTTC.

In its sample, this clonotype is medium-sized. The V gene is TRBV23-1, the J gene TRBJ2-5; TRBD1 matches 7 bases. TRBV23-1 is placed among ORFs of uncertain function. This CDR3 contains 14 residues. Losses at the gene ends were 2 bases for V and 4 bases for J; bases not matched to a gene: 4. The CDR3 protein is CASSQNNRGETQYF. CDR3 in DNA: TGCGCCAGCAGTCAAAACAACAGGGGAGAGACCCAGTACTTC.

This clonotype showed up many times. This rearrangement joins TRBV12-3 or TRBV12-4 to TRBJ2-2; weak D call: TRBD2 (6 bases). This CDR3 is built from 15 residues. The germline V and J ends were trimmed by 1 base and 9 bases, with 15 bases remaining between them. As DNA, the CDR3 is TGTGCCAGCAGTTTAGGTAGCGGCTACGTCCGGGAGCTGTTTTTT. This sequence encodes CASSLGSGYVRELFF.

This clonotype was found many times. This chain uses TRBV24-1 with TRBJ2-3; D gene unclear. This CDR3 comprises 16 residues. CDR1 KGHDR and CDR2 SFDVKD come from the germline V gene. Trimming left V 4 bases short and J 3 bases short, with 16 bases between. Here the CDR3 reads CATSEPLSQPTDTQYF. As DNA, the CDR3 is TGTGCCACCAGTGAACCCCTTTCCCAGCCAACAGATACGCAGTATTTT.

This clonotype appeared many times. The DNA of the CDR3 is TGCGCCAGCAGCCAAGACCCCGTGGGGGGCTCATACGAGCAGTACTTC. Translation gives CASSQDPVGGSYEQYF. The chain couples TRBV4-1 to TRBJ2-7; D is possibly TRBD1 or TRBD2 (6 bases each). This CDR3 comprises 16 residues. Trimming removed 0 bases at V and 4 bases at J, with 16 bases between. The germline gives CDR1 MGHRA, CDR2 YSYEKL.

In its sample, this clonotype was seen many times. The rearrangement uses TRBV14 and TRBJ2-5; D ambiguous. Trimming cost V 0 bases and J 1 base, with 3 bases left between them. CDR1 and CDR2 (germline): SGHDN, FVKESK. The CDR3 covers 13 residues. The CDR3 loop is CASSQDLQETQYF. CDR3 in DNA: TGTGCCAGCAGCCAAGATCTCCAAGAGACCCAGTACTTC.

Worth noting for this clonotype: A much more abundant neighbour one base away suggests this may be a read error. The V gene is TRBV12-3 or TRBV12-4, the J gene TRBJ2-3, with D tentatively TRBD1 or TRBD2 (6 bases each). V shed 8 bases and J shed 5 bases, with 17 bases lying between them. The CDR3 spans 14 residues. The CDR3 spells CASAMGGSLDTQYF. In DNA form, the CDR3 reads TGTGCCAGCGCTATGGGGGGCAGTTTAGATACGCAGTATTTT.

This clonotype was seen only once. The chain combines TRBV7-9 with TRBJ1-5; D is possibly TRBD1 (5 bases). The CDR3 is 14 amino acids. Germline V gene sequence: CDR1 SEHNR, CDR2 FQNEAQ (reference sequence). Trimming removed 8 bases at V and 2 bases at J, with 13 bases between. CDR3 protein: CASGYGGGNQPQHF. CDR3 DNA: TGTGCCAGCGGCTATGGGGGGGGCAATCAGCCCCAGCATTTT.